The 13 T cell receptor beta chains below were found in one sample sequenced in a study of blood T cell repertoires in COVID-19. The data were produced by immunoSEQ multiplex PCR, yet TCRdb's version contains in-frame clones alone and is incomplete. The sample includes 200,000 to 250,000 clones, 70% to 85% seen only once; the top ten take under 2%. Material for sequencing was peripheral blood. These receptors were taken from a woman aged 80 or over with acute or convalescent COVID-19.

The V and J genes are TRBV7-7 and TRBJ2-7; D is possibly TRBD1 (5 bases). The germline V gene has CDR1 SSHAT and CDR2 FNYEAQ (reference sequence). The V and J ends lost 5 bases and 5 bases respectively, with 13 bases between them. This CDR3 contains 13 residues. The CDR3 spells CASSAQGFDEQYF. The CDR3, as DNA: TGTGCCAGCAGCGCTCAGGGTTTCGACGAGCAGTACTTC.

This clone showed up just once. The chain employs TRBV5-5 and TRBJ2-7, with 8 bases aligning to TRBD2. The CDR3 is 16 residues long. From germline, CDR1 is SGHKS and CDR2 YYEKEE (reference sequence). V shed 3 bases, J shed 7 bases, and the junction held 15 bases outside the gene matches. CDR3 nucleotides: TGTGCCAGCAGCTCGACTGGGGTTAGCGGGGCGCGGGAGCAGTACTTC. It yields the protein CASSSTGVSGAREQYF.

The V gene is TRBV27, the J gene TRBJ2-7, with 10 bases identical to TRBD1. CDR3 length: 13 amino acids. The germline V gene encodes CDR1 MNHEY and CDR2 SMNVEV (reference sequence). V shed 6 bases, J shed 3 bases, and the junction held 2 bases outside the gene matches. In DNA form, the CDR3 reads TGTGCCAGCAGGAGGACAGGGGGCTACGAGCAGTACTTC. It is translated as CASRRTGGYEQYF.

V is TRBV9 and J is TRBJ1-3; 7 nucleotides agree with TRBD1. The CDR3 length is 15 residues. V lost 2 bases and J lost 0; bases outside the gene matches: 2. Germline V gene lookup returns CDR1 SGDLS and CDR2 YYNGEE. CDR3 in amino acids: CASSVRQGSGNTIYF. In DNA, the CDR3 is TGTGCCAGCAGCGTTAGACAGGGCTCTGGAAACACCATATATTTT. The variable domain in full, with the rest retrieved from reference TRBV9 and TRBJ1-3, is DSGVTQTPKHLITATGQRVTLRCSPRSGDLSVYWYQQSLDQGLQFLIQYYNGEERAKGNILERFSAQQFPDLHSELNLSSLELGDSALYFCASSVRQGSGNTIYFGEGSWLTVV.

The chain combines TRBV9 with TRBJ2-1; 13 nucleotides align to TRBD2. This CDR3 comprises 17 residues. Germline V lookup: CDR1 SGDLS, CDR2 YYNGEE. J was trimmed by 6 bases and V by 0 bases; bases with no gene match: 6. The CDR3: CASSVGARTSGSNEQFF. As DNA, the CDR3 is TGTGCCAGCAGCGTAGGAGCTCGGACTAGCGGGAGCAATGAGCAGTTCTTC.

V usage is TRBV2 and J usage is TRBJ1-5; the D is unclear. V shed 10 bases and J shed 4 bases, with 26 bases lying between them. Germline assignment: CDR1 SNHLY and CDR2 FYNNEI. The CDR3 totals 17 residues. CDR3 region: CAKRIAACIRVNQPQHF. The CDR3 DNA follows: TGTGCCAAGCGCATTGCAGCGTGTATTCGCGTTAATCAGCCCCAGCATTTT.

The V gene is TRBV12-5, the J gene TRBJ1-2, with a weak D call TRBD1 (6 bases). This CDR3 is built from 13 residues. Germline V gene sequence: CDR1 LGHNT, CDR2 FRNRAP. V was clipped by 5 bases and J by 6 bases, with 13 bases between them. DNA for the CDR3: TGTGCTAGTGGTAACACAGGGTCGCATGGCTACACCTTC. Its translation is CASGNTGSHGYTF.

The chain carries TRBV2 and TRBJ1-2, with unresolved D. CDR1 is SNHLY and CDR2 is FYNNEI in the germline V gene. Trimming removed 2 bases at V and 4 bases at J, with 11 bases between. CDR3 length: 14 amino acids. The CDR3 sequence is CASSETYLGYGYTF. CDR3 nucleotides: TGTGCCAGCAGTGAAACATACCTTGGCTATGGCTACACCTTC.

The J gene is TRBJ2-3, the V gene TRBV19; 7 bases align to TRBD1. The CDR3 contains 11 residues. V trimming: 7 bases; J trimming: 10 bases; junction bases outside the gene matches: 5. CDR1 is LNHDA and CDR2 is SQIVND in the germline V gene (reference sequence). In DNA, the CDR3 is TGTGCCAGTACCGCAGGGGGATCGCAGTATTTT. Translating gives CASTAGGSQYF.

J is TRBJ2-1 and V is TRBV3-1 (or the pseudogene TRBV3-2); 7 bases are a match to TRBD1. The J segment lost 5 bases and the V segment lost 6 bases, leaving 4 bases of the junction unmatched. Germline-derived CDR1 and CDR2 are LGHDT and YNNKEL (reference sequence). The CDR3 covers 13 residues. CDR3 bases: TGTGCCAGCAGGGGACAGCCACACAATGAGCAGTTCTTC. Translation: CASRGQPHNEQFF.

The table lists this clone with a few counts. The J gene is TRBJ2-1, the V gene TRBV24-1, with 13 bases lining up with TRBD2. This CDR3 contains 14 residues. CDR1 KGHDR and CDR2 SFDVKD come from the germline V gene. V gave up 9 bases and J gave up 7 bases; unmatched junction bases: 5. The CDR3 DNA reads TGTGCCACCTCCGGGACTAGCGGGATTAATGAGCAGTTCTTC. Encoded protein: CATSGTSGINEQFF.

V usage is TRBV5-1 and J usage is TRBJ2-1, with 9 bases matching TRBD1. With 4 bases clipped from V and 4 bases from J, the junction kept 3 bases outside the gene matches. Germline assignment: CDR1 SGHRS and CDR2 YFSETQ. CDR3 size: 14 residues. The CDR3 DNA reads TGCGCCAGCAGCCGGGGACAGGGTTACAATGAGCAGTTCTTC. This translates into CASSRGQGYNEQFF.

The rearrangement links TRBV5-1 to TRBJ1-1; TRBD1 matches 7 bases. Germline CDR1 and CDR2: SGHRS and YFSETQ. V shed 4 bases, J shed 3 bases, and the junction held 6 bases outside the gene matches. There are 14 residues in the CDR3. In DNA form, the CDR3 reads TGCGCCAGCAGCCCCGGGACAGTTTACACTGAAGCTTTCTTT. Protein product: CASSPGTVYTEAFF.